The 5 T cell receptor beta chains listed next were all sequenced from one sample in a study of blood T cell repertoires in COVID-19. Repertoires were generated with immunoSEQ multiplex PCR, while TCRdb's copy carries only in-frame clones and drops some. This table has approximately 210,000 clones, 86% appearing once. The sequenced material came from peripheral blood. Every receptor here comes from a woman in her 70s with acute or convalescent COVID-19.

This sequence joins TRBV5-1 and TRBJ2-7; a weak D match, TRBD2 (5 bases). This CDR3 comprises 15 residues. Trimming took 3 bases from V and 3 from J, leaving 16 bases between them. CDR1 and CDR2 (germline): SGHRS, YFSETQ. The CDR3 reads CASSSGSMSNYEQYF. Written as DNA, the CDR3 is TGCGCCAGCAGCTCGGGGTCAATGAGTAACTACGAGCAGTACTTC.

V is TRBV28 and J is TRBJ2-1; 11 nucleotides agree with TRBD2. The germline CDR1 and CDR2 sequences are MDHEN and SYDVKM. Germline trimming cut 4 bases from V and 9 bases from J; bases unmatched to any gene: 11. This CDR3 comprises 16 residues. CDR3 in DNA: TGTGCCAGCAGTTCCACTCGGTTTAGCGGGAGGGGTGAGCAGTTCTTC. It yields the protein CASSSTRFSGRGEQFF.

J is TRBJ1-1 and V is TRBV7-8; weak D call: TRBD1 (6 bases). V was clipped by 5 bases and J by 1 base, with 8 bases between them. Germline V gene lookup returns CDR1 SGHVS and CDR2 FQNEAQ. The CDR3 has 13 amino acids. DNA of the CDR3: TGTGCCAGCAGCCGGGGACAGAACACTGAAGCTTTCTTT. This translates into CASSRGQNTEAFF.

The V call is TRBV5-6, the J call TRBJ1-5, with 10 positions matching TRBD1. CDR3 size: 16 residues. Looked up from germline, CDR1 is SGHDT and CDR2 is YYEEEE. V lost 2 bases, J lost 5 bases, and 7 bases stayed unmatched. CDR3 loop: CASSFLTGTGDQPQHF. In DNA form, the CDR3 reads TGTGCCAGCAGCTTTCTCACCGGGACAGGGGATCAGCCCCAGCATTTT.

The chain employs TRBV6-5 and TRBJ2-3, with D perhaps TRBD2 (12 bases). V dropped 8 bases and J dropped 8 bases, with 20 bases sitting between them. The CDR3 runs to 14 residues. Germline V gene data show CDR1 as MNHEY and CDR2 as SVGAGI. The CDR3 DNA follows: TGTGCCAGCCGGACTAGCGGGACAGGGGGTACGCAGTATTTT. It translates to CASRTSGTGGTQYF.